This T cell receptor beta chain was profiled in a study of Tregs in tolerant kidney transplant recipients. Study-level points and caveats: Findings come from small patient numbers and require larger validation. Expanding Tregs on activated donor B cells appeared to best identify donor-specific TCRbeta clones. Biological reproducibility was not directly addressed in this study.

Thawed PBMCs were FACS-sorted into unstimulated CD4+CD25+CD127- regulatory T cells, CD4+CD25- non-regulatory cells, CD4 and CD8 cells. The CDR3 runs to 15 residues. Looked up from germline, CDR1 is SGHNT and CDR2 is YENEEA. V lost 1 base to trimming and J lost 5 bases; unmatched junction nucleotides: 5. TCRdb's copy holds only in-frame clones and misses some; the assay was immunoSEQ multiplex PCR. The top ten clones hold less than 5.5% of a sample with approximately 60,000 clones, around 80% of them seen once. As for this clone: What it binds is not known.

Material: CD4+ T cells from blood. The receptor was isolated from a human donor in good health. The chain employs TRBV11-3 and TRBJ2-5; TRBD2 matches 9 bases. This chain's CDR3 is CASSLGGSGRETQYF. CDR3 DNA sequence: TGTGCCAGCAGCTTAGGGGGAAGCGGGAGGGAGACCCAGTACTTC.